This passage covers 19 T cell receptor beta chains from one sample sequenced in a study of CD8 T cells in Susac syndrome. Roughly 0.5 to 1 ug RNA was reverse transcribed with random hexamers. TCRdb independently ran MiXCR on the immunoSEQ multiplex PCR reads; one entry per CDR3 protein. The sample includes 100,000 to 150,000 distinct CDR3 sequences, approximately 96% of them seen just once. The material sequenced was CD8+ T cells from PBMCs. The receptors here all came from a human donor with Susac syndrome.

V usage is TRBV2 and J usage is TRBJ1-2; D might be TRBD1 (5 bases). Germline V gene data show CDR1 as SNHLY and CDR2 as FYNNEI. V gave up 1 base and J gave up 3 bases, with 12 bases separating them. The CDR3 consists of 15 residues. The CDR3 DNA sequence: TGTGCCAGCAGTGAAGGCGGGGCCCCCTACTATGGCTACACCTTC. Amino acid sequence: CASSEGGAPYYGYTF.

This chain joins TRBV6-2 or TRBV6-3 and TRBJ1-2; TRBD1 agrees at 7 bases. J was trimmed by 5 bases and V by 6 bases; bases with no gene match: 3. The germline gives CDR1 MNHEY, CDR2 SVGEGT. This CDR3 has 12 amino acids. CDR3 sequence reads: CASSDRVYGYTF. In DNA form, the CDR3 reads TGTGCCAGCAGCGACAGGGTTTATGGCTACACCTTC.

The rearrangement uses TRBV9 and TRBJ2-2, with TRBD1 matching 9 bases. V lost 0 bases to trimming and J lost 7 bases; unmatched junction nucleotides: 7. CDR3 length equals 16 residues. CDR1 is SGDLS, CDR2 YYNGEE, per germline. Here the CDR3 DNA reads TGTGCCAGCAGCGTAGAAGGGGGACAGGGCAGCGGGGAGCTGTTTTTT. This gives the protein CASSVEGGQGSGELFF.

This sequence joins TRBV25-1 and TRBJ1-5, with D unclear. With 1 base removed from V and 3 bases from J, the gap between germline ends came to 4 bases. Germline-derived CDR1 and CDR2 are MGHDK and SYGVNS. This CDR3 is 13 amino acids long. The CDR3 region has the DNA TGTGCCAGCAGTGAATGGAACAATCAGCCCCAGCATTTT. Amino acid sequence: CASSEWNNQPQHF.

The chain carries TRBV27 and TRBJ1-5, with D hard to call. The germline V gene has CDR1 MNHEY and CDR2 SMNVEV (reference sequence). This CDR3 comprises 15 residues. The V end lost 2 bases, the J end lost 2 bases, and 10 bases lay between the germline ends. The CDR3 region is CASSLRAWGNQPQHF. CDR3 coding DNA: TGTGCCAGCAGTTTACGGGCCTGGGGCAATCAGCCCCAGCATTTT.

The sample holds a few counts of this clonotype. The chain uses TRBV28 and TRBJ1-1; D gene unclear. This CDR3 is built from 15 residues. Per germline, CDR1 MDHEN and CDR2 SYDVKM. Trimming removed 4 bases at V and 1 base at J, with 13 bases between. The CDR3 DNA sequence: TGTGCCAGCAGTTACTCTCTAGGACCGAACACTGAAGCTTTCTTT. Residues: CASSYSLGPNTEAFF.

This chain connects TRBV19 to TRBJ2-1, with D perhaps being TRBD1 or TRBD2 (5 bases each). The CDR3 runs to 13 residues. V was trimmed by 9 bases and J by 6 bases, leaving 15 bases between them. Per germline, CDR1 LNHDA and CDR2 SQIVND (reference sequence). The CDR3 here is CASASDGTNEQFF. The CDR3, as DNA: TGTGCCAGCGCCTCAGATGGGACCAATGAGCAGTTCTTC. Variable domain in full (rest from reference TRBV19 and TRBJ2-1): DGGITQSPKYLFRKEGQNVTLSCEQNLNHDAMYWYRQDPGQGLRLIYYSQIVNDFQKGDIAEGYSVSREKKESFPLTVTSAQKNPTAFYLCASASDGTNEQFFGPGTRLTVL.

V and J are TRBV30 and TRBJ2-3, with 9 bases aligning to TRBD2. With V trimmed by 6 bases and J by 2 bases, 9 bases remained unmatched. Per germline, CDR1 GTSNPN and CDR2 SVGIG (reference sequence). The CDR3 is 15 amino acids. The chain's CDR3 is CACVSSGSLTDTQYF. The CDR3 DNA follows: TGTGCCTGCGTCAGTAGCGGGAGTCTCACAGATACGCAGTATTTT.

The chain employs TRBV18 and TRBJ2-7, with D perhaps matching TRBD2 (6 bases). CDR1 KGHSH and CDR2 LQKENI come from the germline V gene. This CDR3 is built from 15 residues. Deletions cut 3 bases from V and 2 bases from J, with 14 bases between. CDR3 amino acids: CASSPVRGNTYEQYF. CDR3 DNA sequence: TGTGCCAGCTCACCTGTTCGGGGGAACACCTACGAGCAGTACTTC.

The chain uses TRBV14 and TRBJ1-2; D is ambiguous. This CDR3 region has 15 residues. Germline-derived CDR1 and CDR2 are SGHDN and FVKESK. V shed 1 base and J shed 4 bases, with 13 bases lying between them. CDR3 residues: CASSQVSGSTYGYTF. In nucleotides, the CDR3 is TGTGCCAGCAGCCAAGTCTCGGGTAGCACCTATGGCTACACCTTC.

The DNA of the CDR3 is TGTGCCAGCAGTGCCTCACAGGGGCCGTCGGATGAGCAGTTCTTC. This translates into CASSASQGPSDEQFF. The chain carries TRBV6-4 and TRBJ2-1, with TRBD1 identical over 7 bases. CDR1 and CDR2 (germline): MRHNA, SNTAGT. V shed 4 bases and J 8 bases; nucleotides not matched to a gene: 11. There are 15 residues in the CDR3.

The J gene is TRBJ2-1, the V gene TRBV4-3; D is possibly TRBD2 (6 bases). From germline, CDR1 is LGHNA and CDR2 YSLEER. With 0 bases removed from V and 4 bases from J, the gap between germline ends came to 16 bases. This CDR3 has 17 residues. CDR3 loop: CASSQDQTWDSYNEQFF. As DNA, the CDR3 is TGCGCCAGCAGCCAAGACCAAACGTGGGACTCTTACAATGAGCAGTTCTTC.

The V call is TRBV5-4, the J call TRBJ1-2; tentative D call: TRBD1 (5 bases). The CDR3 length is 14 residues. The V gene lost 3 bases and the J gene lost 8 bases, with 17 bases spanning the gap. Germline lookup yields CDR1 SGHNT and CDR2 YYREEE (reference sequence). DNA for the CDR3: TGTGCCAGCAGCTCCACGGAAGACAGAACCGGCTACACCTTC. Translating it yields CASSSTEDRTGYTF.

V usage is TRBV27 and J usage is TRBJ1-5, with D uncertain. The germline V gene encodes CDR1 MNHEY and CDR2 SMNVEV (reference sequence). Trimming took 5 bases from V and 4 from J, leaving 6 bases between them. The CDR3 spans 12 residues. The CDR3 loop is CASSLTNQPQHF. CDR3 sequence (DNA): TGTGCCAGCAGTCTAACTAATCAGCCCCAGCATTTT.

The chain has TRBV13 and TRBJ2-3, with TRBD2 identical over 8 bases. The V and J ends lost 5 bases and 2 bases, in that order; junction bases with no gene match: 9. Germline V gene sequence: CDR1 PRHDT, CDR2 FYEKMQ (reference sequence). This CDR3 contains 16 residues. The CDR3 loop is CASSPGGSPHTDTQYF. Written as DNA, the CDR3 is TGTGCCAGCAGCCCGGGGGGGTCTCCACACACAGATACGCAGTATTTT. The full variable domain, its missing parts supplied by reference TRBV13 and TRBJ2-3, is AAGVIQSPRHLIKEKRETATLKCYPIPRHDTVYWYQQGPGQDPQFLISFYEKMQSDKGSIPDRFSAQQFSDYHSELNMSSLELGDSALYFCASSPGGSPHTDTQYFGPGTRLTVL.

This chain connects TRBV4-2 to TRBJ1-1; unclear D gene. CDR3 size: 17 residues. Trimming stripped 0 bases from V and 0 bases from J, with 14 bases between. CDR1 is LGHNA, CDR2 YNFKEQ, per germline. This CDR3 is CASSQDFERVMNTEAFF. The CDR3 nucleotides are TGTGCCAGCAGCCAAGATTTTGAGAGGGTAATGAACACTGAAGCTTTCTTT.

The chain combines TRBV4-1 with TRBJ2-4, with D possibly matching TRBD2 (5 bases). The CDR3 consists of 13 residues. V was shortened by 8 bases and J by 2 bases, with 10 bases between the two germline ends. CDR1 and CDR2 (germline): MGHRA, YSYEKL. CDR3 protein: CASSDSTKNIQYF. The DNA of the CDR3 is TGCGCCAGCTCGGACTCAACCAAAAACATTCAGTACTTC.

This clonotype was detected a few times. The J gene is TRBJ2-7, the V gene TRBV9, with D possibly being TRBD2 (5 bases). CDR3 length: 11 residues. CDR1 and CDR2 (germline): SGDLS, YYNGEE. Deletions cut 4 bases from V and 4 bases from J, with 6 bases between. In DNA, the CDR3 is TGTGCCAGCAGCACGGGGTACGAGCAGTACTTC. Amino acid sequence: CASSTGYEQYF.

This chain links TRBV9 with TRBJ1-2; TRBD1 aligns across 7 bases. The CDR3 extends over 15 amino acids. V shed 2 bases and J 2 bases; nucleotides not matched to a gene: 6. The germline gives CDR1 SGDLS, CDR2 YYNGEE. This CDR3 reads CASSVTGTENYGYTF. In nucleotides, the CDR3 is TGTGCCAGCAGCGTGACCGGGACAGAGAACTATGGCTACACCTTC. Full variable domain (rest looked up from reference TRBV9 and TRBJ1-2): DSGVTQTPKHLITATGQRVTLRCSPRSGDLSVYWYQQSLDQGLQFLIQYYNGEERAKGNILERFSAQQFPDLHSELNLSSLELGDSALYFCASSVTGTENYGYTFGSGTRLTVV.